The TCR beta chain under discussion was sequenced for a study of response to subunit inactivated influenza vaccine. The study, taken as a whole, reports: Authors suggested few new T cells are recruited by each seasonal influenza vaccination.

TCRdb re-called the RT-PCR reads with MiXCR, one entry per CDR3 protein. The sample lists about 520,000 distinct CDR3 sequences; 25% were seen once. This clonotype was seen only a few times. Antigen: not known. This CDR3 is 13 amino acids long. V was shortened by 4 bases and J by 2 bases, with 8 bases between the two germline ends. The germline gives CDR1 LNHDA, CDR2 SQIVND (reference sequence). Sample: CD4+ T cells sorted from PBMCs, taken roughly 5 days after vaccination. The V call is TRBV19, the J call TRBJ2-5, with D possibly being TRBD1 (5 bases). The TCR comes from a man aged 45-65 years who received an inactivated influenza vaccine. CDR3 nucleotides: TGTGCCAGTAGTACGACAGAGCAAGAGACCCAGTACTTC. It yields the protein CASSTTEQETQYF. Full variable domain (rest looked up from reference TRBV19 and TRBJ2-5): DGGITQSPKYLFRKEGQNVTLSCEQNLNHDAMYWYRQDPGQGLRLIYYSQIVNDFQKGDIAEGYSVSREKKESFPLTVTSAQKNPTAFYLCASSTTEQETQYFGPGTRLLVL.